These 11 T cell receptor beta chains originate from one sample sequenced in a study of cytomegalovirus exposure and HLA in healthy donors. PCR was performed using 60 Vbeta and 13 Jbeta primers. The method was immunoSEQ multiplex PCR; TCRdb's version includes in-frame clones alone and lacks a portion of them. Here the sample spans 150,000 to 200,000 clones, 81% being singletons. The sample consisted of PBMCs. The receptors shown here come from a man aged 18 to 30 in good health and CMV-seronegative.

J is TRBJ1-3 and V is TRBV5-1; TRBD1 is a possible D gene (5 bases). This CDR3 is built from 16 residues. Trimming took 0 bases from V and 0 from J, leaving 10 bases between them. Germline V gene data show CDR1 as SGHRS and CDR2 as YFSETQ. CDR3 residues: CASSLVAGLSGNTIYF. In DNA form, the CDR3 reads TGCGCCAGCAGCTTGGTTGCAGGGCTCTCTGGAAACACCATATATTTT.

The J gene is TRBJ2-3, the V gene TRBV2, with TRBD2 identical over 12 bases. V lost 10 bases to trimming and J lost 2 bases; unmatched junction nucleotides: 13. The CDR3 is made up of 17 amino acids. Germline-derived CDR1 and CDR2 are SNHLY and FYNNEI. The CDR3 is CAIEPRTSGATTDTQYF. The CDR3 DNA reads as TGTGCCATCGAGCCCCGGACTAGCGGGGCGACCACAGATACGCAGTATTTT.

V and J are TRBV11-3 and TRBJ2-5, with 7 bases lining up with TRBD1. Germline loops: CDR1 SGHNT, CDR2 YENEEA. The CDR3 is 15 amino acids. Unmatched junction bases numbered 1, after V lost 0 bases and J lost 0 bases. CDR3: CASSLDGTDQETQYF. The DNA of the CDR3 is TGTGCCAGCAGCTTAGACGGGACAGACCAAGAGACCCAGTACTTC.

J is TRBJ2-6 and V is TRBV6-6, with TRBD1 identical over 7 bases. The germline CDR1 and CDR2 sequences are MNHNY and SVGAGI (reference sequence). J gave up 2 bases and V 7 bases, and 8 bases lay outside the gene matches. The length of the CDR3 is 16 residues. Written as DNA, the CDR3 is TGTGCCAGCAATAAGGGGGCTTATGCTGGGGCCAACGTCCTGACTTTC. Residues: CASNKGAYAGANVLTF.

This clone was counted a few times. This sequence joins TRBV23-1 and TRBJ1-4; D is perhaps TRBD1 (6 bases). Being an ORF, TRBV23-1 has a function that is uncertain. Trimming shortened V by 4 bases and J by 0 bases, and 18 bases separated the two germline ends. The CDR3 covers 18 residues. The chain's CDR3 is CASSPRTAKYATNEKLFF. CDR3 in DNA: TGCGCCAGCAGTCCCCGGACAGCCAAATATGCAACTAATGAAAAACTGTTTTTT.

This chain uses TRBV7-3 with TRBJ2-7; 10 bases agree with TRBD1. The V gene's germline CDR1 is SGHTA and CDR2 FQGTGA. CDR3 length equals 15 residues. V lost 5 bases, J lost 0 bases, and 4 bases stayed unmatched. The CDR3 DNA reads TGTGCCAGCAGCCAGGGACAGGGGCCCTCCTACGAGCAGTACTTC. This sequence encodes CASSQGQGPSYEQYF.

This clone appeared a few times. The gene calls are TRBV5-1 and TRBJ1-2, with TRBD1 as a possible D gene (5 bases). This CDR3 has 14 residues. Germline V gene data show CDR1 as SGHRS and CDR2 as YFSETQ. Trimming took off 0 bases at V and 3 bases at J, with 9 bases between the two ends. CDR3: CASSLVGHDYGYTF. CDR3 DNA sequence: TGCGCCAGCAGCTTGGTGGGGCACGACTATGGCTACACCTTC.

This sequence joins TRBV19 and TRBJ1-4; TRBD1 aligns across 9 bases. The germline V gene has CDR1 LNHDA and CDR2 SQIVND (reference sequence). V dropped 8 bases and J dropped 3; count of bases not matched to a gene: 10. The CDR3 sequence is 16 residues long. The CDR3 spells CASGTGRVLANEKLFF. The CDR3 DNA reads as TGTGCCAGTGGGACAGGGAGGGTGTTAGCTAATGAAAAACTGTTTTTT. Complete variable domain (other parts from reference TRBV19 and TRBJ1-4): DGGITQSPKYLFRKEGQNVTLSCEQNLNHDAMYWYRQDPGQGLRLIYYSQIVNDFQKGDIAEGYSVSREKKESFPLTVTSAQKNPTAFYLCASGTGRVLANEKLFFGSGTQLSVL.

J is TRBJ1-2 and V is TRBV21-1; the D call in the table, TRBD1, was not verified against the DNA. TRBV21-1 is labeled a pseudogene. The length of the CDR3 is 15 residues. In DNA form, the CDR3 reads TGTGCCAGCAGCACCGGGACAGGGAGGATCTATGGCTACACCTTC. This codes for CASSTGTGRIYGYTF.

CDR3 nucleotide sequence: TGTGCCACCAGCAGAGGAGGCCTGGAGGAGGGTAGCGGGAGGGTCAGAAACATTCAGTACTTC. Protein: CATSRGGLEEGSGRVRNIQYF. The V call is TRBV15, the J call TRBJ2-4, with 11 nucleotides matching TRBD2. The CDR3 consists of 21 residues. V shed 1 base and J 6 bases; nucleotides not matched to a gene: 20. Germline V gene lookup returns CDR1 LNHNV and CDR2 YYDKDF (reference sequence).

The sample holds a few counts of this clone. The chain combines TRBV14 with TRBJ1-1; D remains unclear. V was cut by 4 bases and J by 1 base, with 10 bases left in between. The CDR3 has 14 residues. Germline values: CDR1 SGHDN, CDR2 FVKESK. The CDR3 protein is CASSLVSSNTEAFF. The CDR3 region has the DNA TGTGCCAGCAGCCTAGTAAGCTCGAACACTGAAGCTTTCTTT.